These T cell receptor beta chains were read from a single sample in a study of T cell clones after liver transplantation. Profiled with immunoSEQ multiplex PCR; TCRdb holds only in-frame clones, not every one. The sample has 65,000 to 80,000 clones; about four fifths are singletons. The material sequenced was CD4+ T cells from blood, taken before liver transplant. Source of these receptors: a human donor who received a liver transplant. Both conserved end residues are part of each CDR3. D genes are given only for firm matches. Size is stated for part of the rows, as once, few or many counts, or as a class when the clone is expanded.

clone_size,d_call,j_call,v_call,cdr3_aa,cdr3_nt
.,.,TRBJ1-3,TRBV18,CASSPNLAGAGNTIYF,TGTGCCAGCTCACCAAACTTGGCAGGGGCTGGAAACACCATATATTTT
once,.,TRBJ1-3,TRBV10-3,CAISEGGSFGNTIYF,TGTGCCATCAGTGAAGGGGGTTCCTTTGGAAACACCATATATTTT
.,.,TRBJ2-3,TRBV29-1,CSVNSLLLADTQYF,TGCAGCGTCAACTCACTCCTACTAGCAGATACGCAGTATTTT
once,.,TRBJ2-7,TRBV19,CASSIDRSAYEQYF,TGTGCCAGTAGTATAGATAGGAGCGCCTACGAGCAGTACTTC
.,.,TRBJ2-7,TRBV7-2,CASSLRSWGRMGEQYF,TGTGCCAGCAGCTTAAGGTCGTGGGGGAGGATGGGGGAGCAGTACTTC
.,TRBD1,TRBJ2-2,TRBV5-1,CASTSSGTGRTGELFF,TGCGCCAGTACGTCGTCCGGGACAGGACGCACCGGGGAGCTGTTTTTT
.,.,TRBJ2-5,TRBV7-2,CASSLQETQYF,TGTGCCAGCAGCTTACAAGAGACCCAGTACTTC
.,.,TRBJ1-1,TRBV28,CASTSWGVNTEAFF,TGTGCCAGCACCTCCTGGGGGGTGAACACTGAAGCTTTCTTT
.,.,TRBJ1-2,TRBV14,CASSPGTDLYGYTF,TGTGCCAGCAGCCCCGGGACCGACCTCTATGGCTACACCTTC
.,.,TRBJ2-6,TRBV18,CASSPNSAGANVLTF,TGTGCCAGCTCACCCAACTCGGCTGGGGCCAACGTCCTGACTTTC
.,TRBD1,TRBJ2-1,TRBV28,CASSTPGTGVNEQFF,TGTGCCAGCAGCACCCCCGGGACAGGGGTCAATGAGCAGTTCTTC
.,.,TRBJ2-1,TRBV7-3,CASSPNWRDEQFF,TGTGCCAGCAGCCCCAATTGGAGGGATGAGCAGTTCTTC
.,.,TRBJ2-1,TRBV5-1,CASSPRSNSYNEQFF,TGCGCCAGCAGCCCCAGGAGCAACTCCTACAATGAGCAGTTCTTC
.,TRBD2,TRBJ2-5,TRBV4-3,CASSQDRLAGGRGETQYF,TGCGCCAGCAGCCAAGATCGGCTAGCGGGAGGCCGAGGAGAGACCCAGTACTTC
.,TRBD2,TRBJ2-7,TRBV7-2,CASSPGGAGGVTYEQYF,TGTGCCAGCAGCCCGGGGGGGGCGGGAGGCGTTACCTACGAGCAGTACTTC
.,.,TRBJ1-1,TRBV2,CASSEAPMNTEAFF,TGTGCCAGCAGTGAAGCACCCATGAACACTGAAGCTTTCTTT
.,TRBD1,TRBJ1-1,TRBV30,CAWRRDRALNTEAFF,TGTGCCTGGAGAAGGGACAGGGCCCTGAACACTGAAGCTTTCTTT
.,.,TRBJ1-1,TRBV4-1,CASSQAGGQIRAFF,TGCGCCAGCAGCCAAGCTGGTGGGCAGATTAGAGCTTTCTTT
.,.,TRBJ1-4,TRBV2,CASSLPFFRGEKLFF,TGTGCCAGCAGTTTGCCCTTTTTTCGGGGTGAAAAACTGTTTTTT
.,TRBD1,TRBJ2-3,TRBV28,CASSLQGALSDTQYF,TGTGCCAGCAGTCTCCAGGGGGCGCTCTCAGATACGCAGTATTTT
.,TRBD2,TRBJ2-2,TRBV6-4,CASSALAGMNTGELFF,TGTGCCAGCAGTGCACTAGCGGGAATGAACACCGGGGAGCTGTTTTTT
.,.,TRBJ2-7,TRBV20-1,CSAAVVREQYF,TGCAGTGCGGCGGTGGTTCGCGAGCAGTACTTC
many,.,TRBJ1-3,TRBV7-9,CASSSLITGDGNTIYF,TGTGCCAGCAGCTCTCTCATAACTGGGGACGGAAACACCATATATTTT
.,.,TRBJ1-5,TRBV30,CAWSVKGTSNQPQHF,TGTGCCTGGAGTGTAAAAGGGACTAGCAATCAGCCCCAGCATTTT
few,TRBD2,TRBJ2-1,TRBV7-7,CASSFQPGLLNEQFF,TGTGCTAGCAGCTTTCAACCGGGACTACTCAATGAGCAGTTCTTC
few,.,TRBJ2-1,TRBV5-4,CASSFPGTTYNEQFF,TGTGCCAGCAGCTTTCCCGGGACCACCTACAATGAGCAGTTCTTC
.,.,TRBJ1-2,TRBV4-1,CASSHADGANYGYTF,TGCGCCAGCAGCCACGCGGACGGTGCTAACTATGGCTACACCTTC
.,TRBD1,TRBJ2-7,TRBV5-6,CASSGQGLNYEQYF,TGTGCCAGCAGTGGACAGGGGTTAAACTACGAGCAGTACTTC
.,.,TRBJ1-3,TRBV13,CASSVGTSRGNTIYF,TGTGCCAGCAGCGTCGGGACTTCGAGGGGAAACACCATATATTTT
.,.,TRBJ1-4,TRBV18,CASSPGDNEKLFF,TGTGCCAGCTCACCGGGAGATAATGAAAAACTGTTTTTT
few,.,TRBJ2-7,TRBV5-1,CASSLGLIYEQYF,TGCGCCAGCAGCTTGGGACTGATCTACGAGCAGTACTTC
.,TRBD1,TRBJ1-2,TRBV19,CASSIRGQLPGYTF,TGTGCCAGTAGTATCCGGGGACAGCTTCCTGGCTACACCTTC
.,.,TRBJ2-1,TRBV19,CASTSGDGAYNEQFF,TGTGCCAGTACCTCGGGGGATGGTGCCTACAATGAGCAGTTCTTC
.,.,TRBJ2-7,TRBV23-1,CASSPSGAGQIDYEQYF,TGCGCCAGCAGCCCCTCGGGCGCTGGACAGATAGACTACGAGCAGTACTTC
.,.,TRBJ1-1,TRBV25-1,CASSESGGLGTEAFF,TGTGCCAGCAGTGAATCCGGGGGTTTAGGCACTGAAGCTTTCTTT
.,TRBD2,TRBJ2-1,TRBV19,CASREGLAVTEQFF,TGTGCCAGTAGGGAGGGACTAGCGGTTACTGAGCAGTTCTTC
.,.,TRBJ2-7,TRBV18,CASSPPSYEQYF,TGTGCCAGCTCACCACCGAGCTACGAGCAGTACTTC
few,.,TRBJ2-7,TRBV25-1,CASRDGLYEQYF,TGTGCCAGCAGGGACGGTCTCTACGAGCAGTACTTC
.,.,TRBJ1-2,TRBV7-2,CASSPGQHYGYTF,TGTGCCAGCAGCCCAGGACAGCACTATGGCTACACCTTC
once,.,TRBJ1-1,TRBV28,CASGIPDGGPFKEAFF,TGTGCCAGCGGGATTCCGGACGGGGGCCCCTTTAAGGAAGCTTTCTTT
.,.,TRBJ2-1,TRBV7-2,CASSLEGEQFF,TGTGCCAGCAGCTTAGAGGGTGAGCAGTTCTTC
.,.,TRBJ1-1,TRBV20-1,CSAQGNTEAFF,TGCAGTGCTCAGGGGAACACTGAAGCTTTCTTT
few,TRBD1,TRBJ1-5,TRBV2,CASSGQAGNQPQHF,TGTGCCAGCAGCGGACAGGCCGGGAATCAGCCCCAGCATTTT
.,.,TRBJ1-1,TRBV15,CATSIRVANTEAFF,TGTGCCACCAGCATCCGGGTCGCGAACACTGAAGCTTTCTTT
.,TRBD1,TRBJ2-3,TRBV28,CASRTGGITDTQYF,TGTGCCAGCAGGACAGGGGGCATCACAGATACGCAGTATTTT
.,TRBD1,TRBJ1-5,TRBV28,CASTPTTGGTKPQHF,TGTGCCAGCACACCGACGACAGGGGGTACGAAGCCCCAGCATTTT
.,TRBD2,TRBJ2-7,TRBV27,CASSATSGRAYEQYF,TGTGCCAGCAGCGCGACTAGCGGGAGGGCCTACGAGCAGTACTTC
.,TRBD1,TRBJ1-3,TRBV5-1,CASSLAGTDLSGNTIYF,TGCGCCAGCAGCTTGGCCGGGACAGATCTCTCTGGAAACACCATATATTTT
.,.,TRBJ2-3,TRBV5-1,CASSLVAVSTDTQYF,TGCGCCAGCAGCTTGGTCGCGGTTAGCACAGATACGCAGTATTTT
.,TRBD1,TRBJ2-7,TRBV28,CASRPGTGEHYEQYF,TGTGCCAGCAGGCCCGGGACAGGGGAGCACTACGAGCAGTACTTC
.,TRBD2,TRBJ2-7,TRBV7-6,CASSLVIAGAGEQYF,TGTGCCAGCAGCTTAGTAATAGCGGGAGCGGGGGAGCAGTACTTC